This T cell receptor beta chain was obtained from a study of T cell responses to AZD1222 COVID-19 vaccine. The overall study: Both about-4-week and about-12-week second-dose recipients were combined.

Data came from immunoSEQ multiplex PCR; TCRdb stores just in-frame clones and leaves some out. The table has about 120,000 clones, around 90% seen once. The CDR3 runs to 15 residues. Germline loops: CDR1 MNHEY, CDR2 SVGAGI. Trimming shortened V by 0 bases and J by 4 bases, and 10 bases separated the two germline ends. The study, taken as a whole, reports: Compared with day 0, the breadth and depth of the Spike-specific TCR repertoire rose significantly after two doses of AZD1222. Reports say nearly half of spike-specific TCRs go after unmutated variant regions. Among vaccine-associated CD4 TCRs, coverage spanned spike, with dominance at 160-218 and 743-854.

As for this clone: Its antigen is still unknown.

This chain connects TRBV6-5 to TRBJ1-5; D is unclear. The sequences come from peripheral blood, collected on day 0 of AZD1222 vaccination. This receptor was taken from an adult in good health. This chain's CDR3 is CASSYSRVQNQPQHF. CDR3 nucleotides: TGTGCCAGCAGTTACTCCCGGGTCCAAAATCAGCCCCAGCATTTT.